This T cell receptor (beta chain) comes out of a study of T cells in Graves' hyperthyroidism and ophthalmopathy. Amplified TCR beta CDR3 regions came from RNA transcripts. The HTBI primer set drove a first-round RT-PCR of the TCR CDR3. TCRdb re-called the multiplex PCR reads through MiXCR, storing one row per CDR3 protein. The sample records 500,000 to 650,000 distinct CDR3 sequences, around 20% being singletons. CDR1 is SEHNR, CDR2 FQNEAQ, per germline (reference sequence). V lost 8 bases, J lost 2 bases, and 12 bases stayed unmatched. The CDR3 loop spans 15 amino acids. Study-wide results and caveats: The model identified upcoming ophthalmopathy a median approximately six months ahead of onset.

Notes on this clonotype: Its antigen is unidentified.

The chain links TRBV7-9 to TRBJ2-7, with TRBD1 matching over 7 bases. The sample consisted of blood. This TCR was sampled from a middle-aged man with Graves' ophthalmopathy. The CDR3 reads CASLGGRAGTYEQYF. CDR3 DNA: TGTGCCAGCTTAGGGGGCAGGGCAGGAACCTACGAGCAGTACTTC.